This T cell receptor (beta chain) was identified during a study of blood T cell repertoires in COVID-19. Across the whole study: Acute and convalescent COVID-19 samples came from the United States, Italy and Spain. PBMCs, B-cell-depleted T cells, or T cells provided the cDNA or gDNA that made up the material.

Original handling: Nucleated cell number was recorded as an estimate derived from reference gene primer amplification. Here immunoSEQ multiplex PCR was the method, and the copy in TCRdb shows in-frame clones only, minus some. V and J calls and clone size are those listed in that table; D and trimming were worked out from the DNA. Of about 210,000 clones in the sample, about 88% were seen once. This CDR3 has 15 residues. Germline CDR1 and CDR2: SGHVS and FNYEAQ. After removal of 5 bases from V and 6 bases from J, the junction contained 5 bases not matched to a gene. V gene TRBV7-6 combines with J gene TRBJ2-1, with 12 nucleotides matching TRBD2. The sequenced sample consisted of peripheral blood. This clonotype was sampled from a woman between 40 and 55 years old with acute or convalescent COVID-19. CDR3 protein: CASSRLAGARNEQFF. The DNA of the CDR3 is TGTGCCAGCAGCCGACTAGCGGGGGCACGCAATGAGCAGTTCTTC.